The present TCR beta chain was sequenced within a study of T cell responses to AZD1222 COVID-19 vaccine. Looking at the study overall: Investigators merged groups given second doses at roughly 4 or roughly 12 weeks.

About this clone itself: Antigen: not known.

The CDR3 totals 13 residues. Germline loops: CDR1 SNHLY, CDR2 FYNNEI. After removal of 5 bases from V and 3 bases from J, the junction contained 4 bases not matched to a gene. General study findings and limits: Researchers took repertoire samples only after the peak T cell response had come. Donors in the cohort were predominantly white British and more often female, and clonal diversity was possibly underestimated. Receipt of two AZD1222 doses was followed by a rise in Spike-specific TCR breadth and depth.

TCRdb keeps only in-frame clones here, not all; method: immunoSEQ multiplex PCR. The profile shows about 140,000 clones, more than 80% of them singletons. The chain employs TRBV2 and TRBJ2-7; TRBD2 agrees at 7 bases. The receptor comes from an adult in good health. The specimen was peripheral blood, collected on day 0 of AZD1222 vaccination. The CDR3 region is CASSRGDYYEQYF. The CDR3 DNA reads as TGTGCCAGCAGTCGCGGGGACTACTACGAGCAGTACTTC.